The TCR beta chain under discussion was sequenced for a study of memory CD4+ T cells and cytomegalovirus serostatus. The sort gate was single viable CD3+CD4+CD8-CD45RO+ cells for memory CD4+ T cells. Data came from immunoSEQ multiplex PCR; TCRdb stores just in-frame clones and leaves some out. Of 48,000 or so clones listed, roughly 78% were seen once; the top ten hold approximately 0.8%. The V end was cut by 1 base, the J end by 9 bases, with 12 bases between. The V gene's germline CDR1 is SQVTM and CDR2 ANQGSEA. The CDR3 loop spans 12 amino acids. The chain joins TRBV29-1 to TRBJ1-1; a weak D match, TRBD1 (6 bases). The sequencing sample was made of memory CD4+ T cells from blood. The source is an adult in good health and CMV-seronegative. The CDR3 DNA reads as TGCAGCGTTGAAGTATTAGGACAGCAAGCTTTCTTT. Residues: CSVEVLGQQAFF.